This entry lists 8 T cell receptor beta chains sequenced from one sample in a study of shared clonotypes between healthy human individuals. Profiling relied on immunoSEQ multiplex PCR, and the TCRdb table lists in-frame clones only, not all of them. The sample carries 300,000 to 400,000 clones, more than 60% recorded once. Source material: memory CD4+ T cells sorted from blood. Regarding subset: CD45RA-negative fraction. Receptor source: a man aged 25-45 years in good health.

V and J are TRBV6-5 and TRBJ2-7, with 8 nucleotides matching TRBD2. The CDR3 has 14 residues. In germline, CDR1 is MNHEY, CDR2 SVGAGI. Trimming cost V 8 bases and J 6 bases; bases outside gene matches: 12. CDR3 sequence: CASQNGAGGREQYF. As DNA, the CDR3 is TGTGCCAGCCAAAACGGGGCGGGAGGTCGCGAGCAGTACTTC.

About this clone: At the DNA level, this CDR3 is encoded by other sequences in the same sample as well. The chain links TRBV10-1 to TRBJ2-3, with unresolved D. Germline V gene sequence: CDR1 WNHNN, CDR2 SYGVQD (reference sequence). The CDR3 has 12 residues. With 2 bases removed from V and 0 bases from J, the gap between germline ends came to 0 bases. CDR3 protein: CASSESTDTQYF. In DNA form, the CDR3 reads TGCGCCAGCAGTGAGAGCACAGATACGCAGTATTTT.

The chain employs TRBV29-1 and TRBJ2-1; 12 nucleotides match TRBD2. With 2 bases clipped from V and 3 bases from J, the junction kept 11 bases outside the gene matches. Germline lookup yields CDR1 SQVTM and CDR2 ANQGSEA. This CDR3 is 18 amino acids long. This chain's CDR3 is CSVEFGASGRAFYNEQFF. The CDR3 DNA follows: TGCAGCGTTGAATTTGGGGCTAGCGGGAGGGCTTTCTACAATGAGCAGTTCTTC.

The chain uses TRBV9 and TRBJ2-7; possibly TRBD1 or TRBD2 for D (6 bases each). The CDR3 consists of 14 residues. CDR1 SGDLS and CDR2 YYNGEE come from the germline V gene. The V end lost 4 bases, the J end lost 4 bases, and 15 bases lay between the germline ends. The CDR3 reads CASSPRGLRYEQYF. The CDR3 DNA sequence: TGTGCCAGCAGCCCCCGGGGGCTCCGTTACGAGCAGTACTTC.

This clone appeared a single time. The chain links TRBV10-3 to TRBJ2-6; D possibly corresponds to TRBD1 (5 bases). V lost 5 bases to trimming and J lost 0 bases, with 14 bases between them. Per germline, CDR1 ENHRY and CDR2 SYGVKD. CDR3 size: 17 residues. For the CDR3, the DNA is TGTGCCATCAGTAGTGGGTTGGGGCACTCTGGGGCCAACGTCCTGACTTTC. Residues: CAISSGLGHSGANVLTF.

V and J are TRBV18 and TRBJ2-7; the match to TRBD2 covers 11 bases. This CDR3 is 17 amino acids long. J was trimmed by 0 bases and V by 2 bases; bases with no gene match: 6. Per germline, CDR1 KGHSH and CDR2 LQKENI. This chain's CDR3 is CASSPMASGRSSYEQYF. In DNA, the CDR3 is TGTGCCAGCTCACCAATGGCTAGCGGGAGGAGCTCCTACGAGCAGTACTTC.

The chain couples TRBV11-2 to TRBJ1-6; weak D call: TRBD1 (5 bases). The CDR3 consists of 19 residues. The V gene's germline CDR1 is SGHAT and CDR2 FQNNGV. Trimming left V 2 bases short and J 1 base short, with 18 bases between. Written as DNA, the CDR3 is TGTGCCAGCAGCTTAAAGGGACTCCCTAAGGTGTCCTATAATTCACCCCTCCACTTT. Protein product: CASSLKGLPKVSYNSPLHF.

This sequence joins TRBV5-4 and TRBJ2-3, with TRBD1 identical over 8 bases. Germline V lookup: CDR1 SGHNT, CDR2 YYREEE (reference sequence). The CDR3 is 15 residues long. V was pared by 4 bases and J by 5 bases, with 9 bases of the junction left unmatched. The CDR3 sequence is CASSHQGAGGDTQYF. For the CDR3, the DNA is TGTGCCAGCAGCCATCAGGGGGCGGGTGGAGATACGCAGTATTTT.